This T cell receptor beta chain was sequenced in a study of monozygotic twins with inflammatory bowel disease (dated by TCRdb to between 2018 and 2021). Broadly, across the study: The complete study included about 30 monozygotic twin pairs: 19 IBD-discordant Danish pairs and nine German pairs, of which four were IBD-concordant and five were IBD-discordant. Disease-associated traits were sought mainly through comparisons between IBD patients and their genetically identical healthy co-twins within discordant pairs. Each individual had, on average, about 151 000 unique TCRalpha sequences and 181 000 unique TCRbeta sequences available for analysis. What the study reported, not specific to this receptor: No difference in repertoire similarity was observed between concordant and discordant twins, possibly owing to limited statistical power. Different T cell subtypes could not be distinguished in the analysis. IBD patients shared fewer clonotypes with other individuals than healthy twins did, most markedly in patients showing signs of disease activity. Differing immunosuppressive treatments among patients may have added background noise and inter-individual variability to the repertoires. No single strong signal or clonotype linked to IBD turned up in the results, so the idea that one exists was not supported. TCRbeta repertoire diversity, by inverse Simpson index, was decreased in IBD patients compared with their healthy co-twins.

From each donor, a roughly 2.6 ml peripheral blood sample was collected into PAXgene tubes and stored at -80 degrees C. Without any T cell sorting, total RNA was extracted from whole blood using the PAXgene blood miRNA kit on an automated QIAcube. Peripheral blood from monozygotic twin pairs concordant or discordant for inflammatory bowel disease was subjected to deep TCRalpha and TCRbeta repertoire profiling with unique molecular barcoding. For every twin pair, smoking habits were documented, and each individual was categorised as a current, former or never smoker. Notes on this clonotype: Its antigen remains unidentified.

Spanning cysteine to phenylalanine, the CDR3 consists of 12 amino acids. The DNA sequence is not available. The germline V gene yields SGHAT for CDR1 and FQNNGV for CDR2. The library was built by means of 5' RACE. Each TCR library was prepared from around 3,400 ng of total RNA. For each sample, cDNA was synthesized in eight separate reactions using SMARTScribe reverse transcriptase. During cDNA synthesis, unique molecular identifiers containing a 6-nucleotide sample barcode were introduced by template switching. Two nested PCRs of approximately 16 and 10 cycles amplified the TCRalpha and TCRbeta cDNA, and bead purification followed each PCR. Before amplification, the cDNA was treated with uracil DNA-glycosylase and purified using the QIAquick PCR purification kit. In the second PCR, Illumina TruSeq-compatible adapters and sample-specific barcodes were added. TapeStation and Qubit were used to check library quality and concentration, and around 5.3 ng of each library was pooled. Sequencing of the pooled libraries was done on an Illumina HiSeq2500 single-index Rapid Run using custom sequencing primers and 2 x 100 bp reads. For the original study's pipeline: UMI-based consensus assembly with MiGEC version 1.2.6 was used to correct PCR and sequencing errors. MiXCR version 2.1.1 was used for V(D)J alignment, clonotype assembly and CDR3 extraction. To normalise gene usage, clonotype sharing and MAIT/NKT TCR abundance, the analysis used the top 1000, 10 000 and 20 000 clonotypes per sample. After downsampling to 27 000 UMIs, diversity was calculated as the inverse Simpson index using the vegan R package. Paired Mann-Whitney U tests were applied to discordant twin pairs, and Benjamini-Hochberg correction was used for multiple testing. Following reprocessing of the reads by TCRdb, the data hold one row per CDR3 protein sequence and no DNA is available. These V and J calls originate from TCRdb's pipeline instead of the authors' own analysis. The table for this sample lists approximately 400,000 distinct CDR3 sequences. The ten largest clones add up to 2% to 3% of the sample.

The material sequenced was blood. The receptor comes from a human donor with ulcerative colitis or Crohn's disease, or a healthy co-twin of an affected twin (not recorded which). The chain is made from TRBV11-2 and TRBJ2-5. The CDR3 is CASSLDRTSQYF.